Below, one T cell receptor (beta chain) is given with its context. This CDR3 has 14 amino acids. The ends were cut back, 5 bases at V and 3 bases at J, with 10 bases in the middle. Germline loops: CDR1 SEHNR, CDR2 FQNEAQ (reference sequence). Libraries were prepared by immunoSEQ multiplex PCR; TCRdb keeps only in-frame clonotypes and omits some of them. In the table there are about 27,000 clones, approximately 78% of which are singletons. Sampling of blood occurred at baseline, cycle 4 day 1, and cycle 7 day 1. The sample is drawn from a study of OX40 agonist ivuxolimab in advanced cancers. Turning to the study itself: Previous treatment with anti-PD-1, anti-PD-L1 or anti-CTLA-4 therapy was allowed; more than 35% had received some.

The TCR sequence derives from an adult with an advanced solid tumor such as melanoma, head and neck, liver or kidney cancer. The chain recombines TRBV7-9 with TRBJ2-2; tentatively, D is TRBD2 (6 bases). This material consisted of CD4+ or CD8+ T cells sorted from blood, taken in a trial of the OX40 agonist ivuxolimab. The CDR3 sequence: CASSPWGDTGELFF. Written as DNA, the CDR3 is TGTGCCAGCAGCCCCTGGGGGGACACCGGGGAGCTGTTTTTT.